This T cell receptor beta chain derives from a study of CD8 T cells in Susac syndrome. TCR beta sequencing was performed on blood CD8+ and CD4+ T cells. Healthy donors formed controls matched for age and sex. In contrast to the negatively isolated CD8+ and CD4+ T cells, TEMRA cells were FACS-enriched. Random hexamers primed reverse transcription of roughly 0.5 to 1 ug RNA. A multiplex approach, immunoSEQ multiplex PCR, amplified TCR beta CDR3 across 54 Vbeta and 13 Jbeta. TCRdb fed the immunoSEQ multiplex PCR reads into MiXCR, producing one record per CDR3 protein. The sample yields roughly 120,000 distinct CDR3 sequences, around 94% seen once. The CDR3 contains 15 residues. Germline assignment: CDR1 DFQATT and CDR2 SNEGSKA (reference sequence). Deletions cut 0 bases from V and 6 bases from J, with 14 bases between.

This clonotype was obtained from a human donor in good health. V usage is TRBV20-1 and J usage is TRBJ1-4; TRBD1 is a possible D gene (6 bases). The sequencing input was CD4+ T cells from PBMCs. CDR3 protein: CSARDVRGGDEKLFF. The CDR3 coding sequence is TGCAGTGCTAGAGACGTCAGGGGTGGGGATGAAAAACTGTTTTTT.